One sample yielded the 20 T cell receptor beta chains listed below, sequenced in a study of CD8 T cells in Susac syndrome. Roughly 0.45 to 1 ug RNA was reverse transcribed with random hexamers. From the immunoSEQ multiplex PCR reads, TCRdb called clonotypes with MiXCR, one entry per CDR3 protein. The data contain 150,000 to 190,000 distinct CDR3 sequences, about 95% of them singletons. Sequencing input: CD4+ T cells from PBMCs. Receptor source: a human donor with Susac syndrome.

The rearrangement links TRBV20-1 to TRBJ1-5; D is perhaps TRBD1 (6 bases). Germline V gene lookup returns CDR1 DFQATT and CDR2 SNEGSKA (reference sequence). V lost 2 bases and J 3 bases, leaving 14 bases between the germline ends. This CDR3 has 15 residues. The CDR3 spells CSARIRGVDNQPQHF. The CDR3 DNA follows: TGCAGTGCTAGAATCAGGGGTGTGGACAATCAGCCCCAGCATTTT.

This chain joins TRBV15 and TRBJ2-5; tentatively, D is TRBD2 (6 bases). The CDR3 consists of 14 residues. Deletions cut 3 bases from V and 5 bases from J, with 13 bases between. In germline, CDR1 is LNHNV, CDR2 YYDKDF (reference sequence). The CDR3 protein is CATSRGRSGETQYF. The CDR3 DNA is TGTGCCACCAGCAGGGGTCGGAGCGGGGAGACCCAGTACTTC.

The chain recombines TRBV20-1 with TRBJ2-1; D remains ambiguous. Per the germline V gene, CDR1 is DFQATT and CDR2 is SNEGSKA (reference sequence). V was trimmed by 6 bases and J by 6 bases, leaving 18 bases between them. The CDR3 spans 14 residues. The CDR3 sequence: CSAPAVSSTNEQFF. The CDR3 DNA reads TGCAGTGCACCCGCTGTCTCGAGTACCAATGAGCAGTTCTTC.

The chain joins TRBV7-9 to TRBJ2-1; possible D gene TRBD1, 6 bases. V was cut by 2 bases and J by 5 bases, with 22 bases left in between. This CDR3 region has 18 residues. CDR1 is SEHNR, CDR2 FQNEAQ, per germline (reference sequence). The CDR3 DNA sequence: TGTGCCAGCAGCTTAAATCACAGGGTCTCAGTATCCCACAATGAGCAGTTCTTC. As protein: CASSLNHRVSVSHNEQFF.

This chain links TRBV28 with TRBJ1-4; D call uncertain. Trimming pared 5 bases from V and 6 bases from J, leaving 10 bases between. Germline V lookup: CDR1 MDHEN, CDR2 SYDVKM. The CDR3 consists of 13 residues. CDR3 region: CASSTIADEKLFF. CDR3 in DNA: TGTGCCAGCAGTACCATTGCCGATGAAAAACTGTTTTTT.

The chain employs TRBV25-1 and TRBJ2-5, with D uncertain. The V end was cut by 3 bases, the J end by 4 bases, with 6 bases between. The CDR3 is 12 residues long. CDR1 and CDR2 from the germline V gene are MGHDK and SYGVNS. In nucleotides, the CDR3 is TGTGCCAGCAGTGAGGTGTTAGAGACCCAGTACTTC. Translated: CASSEVLETQYF.

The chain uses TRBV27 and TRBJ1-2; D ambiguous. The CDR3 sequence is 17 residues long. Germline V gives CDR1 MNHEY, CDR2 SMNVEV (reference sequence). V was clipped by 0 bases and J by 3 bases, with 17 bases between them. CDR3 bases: TGTGCCAGCAGTTTATCGATCCTCACAACTGGGGACTATGGCTACACCTTC. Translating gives CASSLSILTTGDYGYTF.

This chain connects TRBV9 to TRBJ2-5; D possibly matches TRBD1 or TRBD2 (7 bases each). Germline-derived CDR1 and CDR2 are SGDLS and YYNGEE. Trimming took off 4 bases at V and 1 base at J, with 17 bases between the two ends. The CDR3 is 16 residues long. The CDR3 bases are TGTGCCAGCAGCCGCAGGGAGGGGGCACGCCAAGAGACCCAGTACTTC. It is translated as CASSRREGARQETQYF.

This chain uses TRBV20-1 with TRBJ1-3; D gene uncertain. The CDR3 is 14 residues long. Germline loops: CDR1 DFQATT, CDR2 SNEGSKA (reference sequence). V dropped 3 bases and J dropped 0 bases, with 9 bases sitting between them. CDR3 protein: CSASQRLSGNTIYF. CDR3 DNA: TGCAGTGCTAGTCAACGGCTCTCTGGAAACACCATATATTTT.

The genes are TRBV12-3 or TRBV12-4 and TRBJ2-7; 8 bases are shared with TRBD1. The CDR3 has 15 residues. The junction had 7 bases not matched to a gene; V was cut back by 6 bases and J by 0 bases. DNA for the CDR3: TGTGCCAGCAGCGCTCAGGGGGCCGGCTCCTACGAGCAGTACTTC. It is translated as CASSAQGAGSYEQYF.

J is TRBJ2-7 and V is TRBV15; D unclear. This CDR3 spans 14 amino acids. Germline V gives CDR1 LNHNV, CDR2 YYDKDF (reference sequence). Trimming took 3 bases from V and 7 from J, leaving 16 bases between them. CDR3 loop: CATSSLGPPREQYF. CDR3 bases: TGTGCCACCAGCAGCCTAGGACCTCCCCGGGAGCAGTACTTC.

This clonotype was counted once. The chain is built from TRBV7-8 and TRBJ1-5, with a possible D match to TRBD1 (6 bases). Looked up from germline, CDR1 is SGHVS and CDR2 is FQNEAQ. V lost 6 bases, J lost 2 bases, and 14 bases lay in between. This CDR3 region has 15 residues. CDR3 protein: CASRWGAVGNQPQHF. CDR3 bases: TGTGCCAGCAGATGGGGGGCGGTGGGCAATCAGCCCCAGCATTTT.

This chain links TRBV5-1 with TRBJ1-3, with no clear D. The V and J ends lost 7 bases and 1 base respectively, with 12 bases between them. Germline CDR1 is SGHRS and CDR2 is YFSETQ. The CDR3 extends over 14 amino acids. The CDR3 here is CASALGSSGNTIYF. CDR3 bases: TGCGCCAGCGCTCTAGGCTCTTCTGGAAACACCATATATTTT.

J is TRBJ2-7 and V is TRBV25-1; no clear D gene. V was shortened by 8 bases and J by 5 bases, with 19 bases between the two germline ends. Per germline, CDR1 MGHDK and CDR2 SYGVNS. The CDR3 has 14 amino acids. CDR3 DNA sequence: TGTGCCAGCCAAAATCCAGAATCCCAAAACGAGCAGTACTTC. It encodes CASQNPESQNEQYF.

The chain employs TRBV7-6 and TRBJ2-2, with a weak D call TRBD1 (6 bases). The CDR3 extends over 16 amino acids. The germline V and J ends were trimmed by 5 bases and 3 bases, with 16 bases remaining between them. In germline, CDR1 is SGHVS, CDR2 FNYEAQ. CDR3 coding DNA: TGTGCCAGCAGCCCCAGGGGCAGGGTAGACACCGGGGAGCTGTTTTTT. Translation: CASSPRGRVDTGELFF.

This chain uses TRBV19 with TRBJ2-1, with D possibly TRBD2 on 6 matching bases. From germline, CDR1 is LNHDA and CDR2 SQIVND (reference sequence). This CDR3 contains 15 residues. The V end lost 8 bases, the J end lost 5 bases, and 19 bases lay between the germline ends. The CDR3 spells CASAPSGTPHNEQFF. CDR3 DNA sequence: TGTGCCAGTGCCCCGTCCGGGACTCCCCACAATGAGCAGTTCTTC.

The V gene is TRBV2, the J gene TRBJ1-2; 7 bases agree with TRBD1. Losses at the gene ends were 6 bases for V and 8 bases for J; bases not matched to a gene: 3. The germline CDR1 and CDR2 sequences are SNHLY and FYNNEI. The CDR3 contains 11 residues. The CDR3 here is CASRETGGYTF. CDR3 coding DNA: TGTGCCAGCAGGGAGACAGGGGGCTACACCTTC.

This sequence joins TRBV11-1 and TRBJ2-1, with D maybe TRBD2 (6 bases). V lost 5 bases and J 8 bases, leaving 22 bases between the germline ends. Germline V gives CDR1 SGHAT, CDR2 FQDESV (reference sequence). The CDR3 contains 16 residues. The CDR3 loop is CASSPGKRGSMDEQFF. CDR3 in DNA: TGTGCCAGCAGCCCCGGGAAACGGGGGTCTATGGATGAGCAGTTCTTC.

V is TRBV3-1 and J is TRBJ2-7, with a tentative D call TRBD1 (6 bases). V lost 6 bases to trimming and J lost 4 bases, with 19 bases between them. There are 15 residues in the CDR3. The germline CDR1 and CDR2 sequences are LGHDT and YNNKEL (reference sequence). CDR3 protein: CASRFRREGVYEQYF. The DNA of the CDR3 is TGTGCCAGCAGGTTCCGCAGAGAGGGGGTTTACGAGCAGTACTTC.

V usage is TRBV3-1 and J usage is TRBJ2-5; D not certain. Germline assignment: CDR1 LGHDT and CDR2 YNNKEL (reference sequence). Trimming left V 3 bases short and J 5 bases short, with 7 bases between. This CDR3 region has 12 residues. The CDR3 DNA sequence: TGTGCCAGCAGCCATTTGTCGGAGACCCAGTACTTC. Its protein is CASSHLSETQYF.